The subject of this entry is one T cell receptor beta chain. The source of the sample is a study of blood T cell repertoires in COVID-19. Study at large: PBMCs, B-cell-depleted T cells, or T cells provided the cDNA or gDNA that made up the material.

Trimming removed 2 bases at V and 7 bases at J, with 13 bases between. Germline V gene sequence: CDR1 GTSNPN, CDR2 SVGIG (reference sequence). The CDR3 covers 13 residues. Data came from immunoSEQ multiplex PCR; TCRdb stores just in-frame clones and leaves some out. This table has under 300,000 clones, 86% appearing once. The gene calls are TRBV30 and TRBJ2-3; D is ambiguous. The sample comprised peripheral blood. This sequence originates from a woman in her 30s with active or convalescent COVID-19. CDR3 sequence reads: CAWSIGSVNTQYF. DNA of the CDR3: TGTGCCTGGAGTATCGGGTCGGTAAATACGCAGTATTTT.